These 6 T cell receptor beta chains were all obtained from the same sample, sequenced in a study of cytomegalovirus exposure and HLA in healthy donors. PCR employed 60 Vbeta and 13 Jbeta primers. The repertoire was sequenced with immunoSEQ multiplex PCR; TCRdb's copy has only in-frame clones and lacks some. The sample lists about 140,000 clones, 65% to 80% occurring once. Sequencing input: PBMCs. The receptors here all came from a male donor in good health and CMV-seronegative.

V usage is TRBV5-4 and J usage is TRBJ2-1; 8 nucleotides agree with TRBD2. Germline V lookup: CDR1 SGHNT, CDR2 YYREEE (reference sequence). V dropped 3 bases and J dropped 4; count of bases not matched to a gene: 9. The CDR3 totals 16 residues. The CDR3 DNA sequence: TGTGCCAGCAGCTCCATTAGCGGGGTAAGGTACAATGAGCAGTTCTTC. This translates into CASSSISGVRYNEQFF.

In nucleotides, the CDR3 is TGCGCCAGCAGCCAAGAACCGGGACTAGCGGGCCAAATTTCCCAGTACTTC. Protein: CASSQEPGLAGQISQYF. J is TRBJ2-5 and V is TRBV4-1; 12 nucleotides line up with TRBD2. Germline V gene sequence: CDR1 MGHRA, CDR2 YSYEKL. Trimming cost V 0 bases and J 9 bases; bases outside gene matches: 11. The CDR3 has 17 residues.

This rearrangement joins TRBV6-1 to TRBJ1-1; D possibly corresponds to TRBD1 (6 bases). V lost 6 bases to trimming and J lost 1 base, with 15 bases between them. The germline CDR1 and CDR2 sequences are MNHNS and SASEGT. The CDR3 has 15 residues. The CDR3 here is CASSLAGTRNTEAFF. The CDR3 coding sequence is TGTGCCAGCAGCCTAGCCGGGACAAGGAACACTGAAGCTTTCTTT.

The gene calls are TRBV29-1 and TRBJ2-3; perhaps TRBD1 as D (5 bases). The CDR3 length is 13 residues. Germline lookup yields CDR1 SQVTM and CDR2 ANQGSEA. With 6 bases removed from V and 2 bases from J, the gap between germline ends came to 12 bases. The chain's CDR3 is CSVDETDTDTQYF. The CDR3 DNA is TGCAGCGTGGATGAGACAGACACAGATACGCAGTATTTT.

This clone was detected only once. The genes are TRBV9 and TRBJ2-7; 9 bases are a match to TRBD1. The J segment lost 2 bases and the V segment lost 4 bases, leaving 13 bases of the junction unmatched. The CDR3 has 17 residues. Germline-derived CDR1 and CDR2 are SGDLS and YYNGEE. The CDR3 is CASSSSPGQGRPYEQYF. The CDR3 DNA reads as TGTGCCAGCAGCTCTTCCCCGGGACAGGGTAGACCCTACGAGCAGTACTTC. Based on the CDR3 plus reference TRBV9 and TRBJ2-7, the full variable domain is DSGVTQTPKHLITATGQRVTLRCSPRSGDLSVYWYQQSLDQGLQFLIQYYNGEERAKGNILERFSAQQFPDLHSELNLSSLELGDSALYFCASSSSPGQGRPYEQYFGPGTRLTVT.

V is TRBV4-2 and J is TRBJ2-7; no clear D gene. The ends were cut back, 1 base at V and 2 bases at J, with 15 bases in the middle. The CDR3 covers 16 residues. Germline V lookup: CDR1 LGHNA, CDR2 YNFKEQ. The DNA of the CDR3 is TGTGCCAGCAGCCAAGGCGGCGGCAGTAAAACCTACGAGCAGTACTTC. It is translated as CASSQGGGSKTYEQYF.